This T cell receptor (beta chain) was retrieved from a study of T cell responses to AZD1222 COVID-19 vaccine. Looking at the study overall: Second doses at about 4 or about 12 weeks were pooled.

Broader study findings: Vaccine-associated CD4 TCRs ranged over spike, dominating at 160-218 and 743-854.

Germline V CDR1 and CDR2: MNHEY, SMNVEV (reference sequence). Trimming removed 0 bases from V and 3 bases from J, with 8 bases in between. CDR3 length equals 14 residues. Notes on this clone: No antigen is known for it.

Clones were sequenced by immunoSEQ multiplex PCR, and TCRdb holds only the in-frame ones, with some missing. The sample holds about 100,000 clones, less than 90% seen once. The sample here was peripheral blood, taken on day 0 of AZD1222 vaccination. The clonotype comes from an adult in good health. J is TRBJ1-2 and V is TRBV27; D may be TRBD1 (5 bases). The CDR3 reads CASSLSGVDYGYTF. In DNA form, the CDR3 reads TGTGCCAGCAGTTTATCGGGGGTAGACTATGGCTACACCTTC.